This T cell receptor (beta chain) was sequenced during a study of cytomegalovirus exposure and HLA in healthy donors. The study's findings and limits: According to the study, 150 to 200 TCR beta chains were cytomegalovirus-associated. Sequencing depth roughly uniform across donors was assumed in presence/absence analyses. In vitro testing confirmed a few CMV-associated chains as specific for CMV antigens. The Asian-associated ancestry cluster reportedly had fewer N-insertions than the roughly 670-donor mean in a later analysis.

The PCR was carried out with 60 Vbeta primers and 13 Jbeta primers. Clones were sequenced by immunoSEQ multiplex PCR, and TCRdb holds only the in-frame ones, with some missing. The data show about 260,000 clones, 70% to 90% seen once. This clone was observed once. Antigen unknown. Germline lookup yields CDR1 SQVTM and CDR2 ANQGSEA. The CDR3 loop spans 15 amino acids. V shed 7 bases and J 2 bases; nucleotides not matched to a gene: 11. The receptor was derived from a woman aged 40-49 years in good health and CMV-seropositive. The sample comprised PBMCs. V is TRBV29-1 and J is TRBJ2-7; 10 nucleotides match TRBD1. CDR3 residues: CSALGTGVAPYEQYF. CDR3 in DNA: TGCAGCGCCCTCGGGACAGGGGTTGCTCCCTACGAGCAGTACTTC.